Below, one T cell receptor beta chain is given with its context. These data are taken from a study of shared clonotypes between healthy human individuals. Several immunoSEQ plates received, in even portions, the genomic DNA of each subset. Profiled with immunoSEQ multiplex PCR; TCRdb holds only in-frame clones, not every one. Among about 2 million clones listed, roughly 96% were seen once. The sequence came from a man aged 18 to 35 in good health. The sample consisted of naive CD4+ T cells sorted from blood. Subset here: CD45RA+ positively selected.

The CDR3 is CASSVTPGHLQETQYF. For the CDR3, the DNA is TGTGCCAGCAGCGTAACCCCGGGACACCTACAAGAGACCCAGTACTTC. This chain uses TRBV9 with TRBJ2-5; D perhaps matches TRBD1 (6 bases). In germline, CDR1 is SGDLS, CDR2 YYNGEE. The CDR3 spans 16 residues. Trimming took 1 base from V and 2 from J, leaving 15 bases between them.